One sample yielded the 3 T cell receptor beta chains listed below, sequenced in a study of cytomegalovirus exposure and HLA in healthy donors. The primer mix had 60 Vbeta and 13 Jbeta primers. Repertoires were generated with immunoSEQ multiplex PCR, while TCRdb's copy carries only in-frame clones and drops some. Of about 140,000 clones listed, approximately 80% are singletons. Sequencing was done on a sample of PBMCs. These receptors originate from a male donor in good health and CMV-seronegative.

The V gene is TRBV19, the J gene TRBJ1-1, with D unclear. Trimming took off 3 bases at V and 11 bases at J, with 16 bases between the two ends. CDR1 LNHDA and CDR2 SQIVND come from the germline V gene (reference sequence). The CDR3 length is 13 residues. This chain's CDR3 is CASSMVEDAGAFF. CDR3 DNA sequence: TGTGCCAGTAGTATGGTGGAGGATGCAGGTGCTTTCTTT.

The chain uses TRBV27 and TRBJ2-3; TRBD1 matches 10 bases. The CDR3 is 14 residues long. Germline trimming cut 5 bases from V and 7 bases from J; bases unmatched to any gene: 6. Germline assignment: CDR1 MNHEY and CDR2 SMNVEV (reference sequence). This chain's CDR3 is CASSPRDRGYTQYF. In nucleotides, the CDR3 is TGTGCCAGCAGTCCCCGGGACAGGGGTTATACGCAGTATTTT.

The chain carries TRBV14 and TRBJ2-6; TRBD1 matches at 7 bases. The J segment lost 2 bases and the V segment lost 3 bases, leaving 10 bases of the junction unmatched. This CDR3 region has 18 residues. Germline CDR1 SGHDN, CDR2 FVKESK. The CDR3 DNA reads as TGTGCCAGCAGCCACCTGGGACAGCGAATTACTGGGGCCAACGTCCTGACTTTC. Translating it yields CASSHLGQRITGANVLTF. The variable domain in full, completed from reference TRBV14 and TRBJ2-6, reads EAGVTQFPSHSVIEKGQTVTLRCDPISGHDNLYWYRRVMGKEIKFLLHFVKESKQDESGMPNNRFLAERTGGTYSTLKVQPAELEDSGVYFCASSHLGQRITGANVLTFGAGSRLTVL.